Below are 31 T cell receptor beta chains sequenced from a single sample in a study of radiation and T cells in renal cell carcinoma. Sequencing was performed with immunoSEQ multiplex PCR; in TCRdb, only in-frame clones are kept and a portion is missing. The data contain around 70,000 clones, 82% of them singletons. Stated time point: blood 2 weeks post-SBRT. Treatment defined: 15 Gy SBRT to primary tumor, nephrectomy 4 weeks later. The source material was blood, sampled from a patient whose treatment included radiotherapy and nephrectomy. The receptors were sampled from a man aged 55 to 70 with renal cell carcinoma.

The V call is TRBV10-2, the J call TRBJ1-1; D possibly corresponds to TRBD1 (6 bases). This CDR3 comprises 14 residues. V lost 1 base and J lost 4, with 10 bases in between. The V gene's germline CDR1 is WSHSY and CDR2 SAAADI. CDR3 sequence reads: CASSEWGAATEAFF. CDR3 DNA: TGCGCCAGCAGTGAGTGGGGGGCCGCCACTGAAGCTTTCTTT.

The chain links TRBV7-9 to TRBJ1-1, with D possibly TRBD1 on 5 matching bases. With 2 bases removed from V and 10 bases from J, the gap between germline ends came to 26 bases. The CDR3 contains 17 residues. Germline V gene sequence: CDR1 SEHNR, CDR2 FQNEAQ (reference sequence). CDR3: CASSLIGLAGTTVGAFF. The CDR3 DNA sequence: TGTGCCAGCAGCTTAATCGGCTTGGCAGGGACGACTGTGGGAGCTTTCTTT.

The chain joins TRBV4-1 to TRBJ1-2; no definite D call. The CDR3 extends over 13 amino acids. Germline CDR1 is MGHRA and CDR2 is YSYEKL. V was pared by 1 base and J by 2 bases, with 5 bases between. The CDR3 protein is CASSQVGNYGYTF. DNA of the CDR3: TGCGCCAGCAGCCAAGTAGGAAACTATGGCTACACCTTC.

V is TRBV18 and J is TRBJ2-5; 8 positions agree with TRBD2. J gave up 5 bases and V 2 bases, and 7 bases lay outside the gene matches. Germline loops: CDR1 KGHSH, CDR2 LQKENI. The CDR3 has 15 amino acids. The CDR3 region is CASSPTGGPPETQYF. The CDR3 coding sequence is TGTGCCAGCTCACCAACGGGAGGGCCTCCGGAGACCCAGTACTTC.

The chain employs TRBV29-1 and TRBJ2-1, with D unclear. The V gene lost 3 bases and the J gene lost 8 bases, with 20 bases spanning the gap. CDR3 size: 15 residues. Germline CDR1 SQVTM, CDR2 ANQGSEA. The CDR3 loop is CSVDSPTGGTDEQFF. The CDR3 DNA is TGCAGCGTTGACTCCCCAACCGGTGGCACGGATGAGCAGTTCTTC.

This clone was seen only a few times. This chain uses TRBV5-1 with TRBJ1-4; 8 nucleotides agree with TRBD1. Germline V gene sequence: CDR1 SGHRS, CDR2 YFSETQ. V gave up 4 bases and J gave up 5 bases; unmatched junction bases: 4. The CDR3 spans 14 residues. Written as DNA, the CDR3 is TGCGCCAGCAGCCAGGACAGGGCAAATGAAAAACTGTTTTTT. Translating gives CASSQDRANEKLFF.

The V and J genes are TRBV2 and TRBJ1-4; weak D call: TRBD1 (5 bases). The CDR3 spans 14 residues. The ends were cut back, 5 bases at V and 1 base at J, with 8 bases in the middle. CDR1 and CDR2 (germline): SNHLY, FYNNEI. In DNA, the CDR3 is TGTGCCAGCAGTAGGCAGGGAACTAATGAAAAACTGTTTTTT. This sequence encodes CASSRQGTNEKLFF.

The CDR3 spells CASSPGQTQETQYF. CDR3 sequence (DNA): TGTGCCAGCAGTCCGGGACAGACCCAAGAGACCCAGTACTTC. The V call is TRBV6-5, the J call TRBJ2-5; 7 bases align to TRBD1. V dropped 5 bases and J dropped 1; count of bases not matched to a gene: 4. The CDR3 spans 14 residues. In germline, CDR1 is MNHEY, CDR2 SVGAGI.

This clone has more than one count but fewer than ten. The rearrangement joins TRBV6-1 to TRBJ2-6; D call uncertain. The germline V and J ends were trimmed by 4 bases and 6 bases, with 4 bases remaining between them. CDR1 and CDR2 (germline): MNHNS, SASEGT. The CDR3 is 12 residues long. The CDR3 region is CASSAVANVLTF. The DNA for the CDR3 is TGTGCCAGCAGTGCAGTGGCCAACGTCCTGACTTTC.

The chain uses TRBV11-2 and TRBJ2-1; D is uncertain. This CDR3 contains 17 residues. V lost 2 bases and J lost 4, with 18 bases in between. Germline V lookup: CDR1 SGHAT, CDR2 FQNNGV. Here the CDR3 reads CASSLNAVEPQYNEQFF. The DNA of the CDR3 is TGTGCCAGCAGCTTAAATGCGGTCGAACCCCAATACAATGAGCAGTTCTTC.

The J gene is TRBJ2-3, the V gene TRBV5-1; 8 nucleotides agree with TRBD2. This CDR3 has 15 amino acids. Germline assignment: CDR1 SGHRS and CDR2 YFSETQ. V dropped 4 bases and J dropped 10; count of bases not matched to a gene: 14. The DNA for the CDR3 is TGCGCCAGCAGCCCAACGGGACTAGGGAGTGAGTCGCAGTATTTT. It encodes CASSPTGLGSESQYF.

V is TRBV4-2 and J is TRBJ1-5; no clear D. Germline V lookup: CDR1 LGHNA, CDR2 YNFKEQ. The length of the CDR3 is 15 residues. V gave up 0 bases and J gave up 3 bases, with 9 bases separating them. In nucleotides, the CDR3 is TGTGCCAGCAGCCAAGAGTACAGCGACAATCAGCCCCAGCATTTT. As protein: CASSQEYSDNQPQHF.

V is TRBV7-9 and J is TRBJ2-3; perhaps TRBD2 as D (5 bases). The V end lost 5 bases, the J end lost 4 bases, and 7 bases lay between the germline ends. The CDR3 is 12 amino acids. Per the germline V gene, CDR1 is SEHNR and CDR2 is FQNEAQ (reference sequence). The CDR3 DNA is TGTGCCAGCAGCCGGGGAGCAGATACGCAGTATTTT. Its protein product is CASSRGADTQYF.

The gene calls are TRBV30 and TRBJ1-3; the D is unclear. The germline V gene encodes CDR1 GTSNPN and CDR2 SVGIG (reference sequence). Trimming left V 1 base short and J 3 bases short, with 10 bases between. This CDR3 is built from 14 residues. This CDR3 is CAWSERGSGNTIYF. CDR3 DNA sequence: TGTGCCTGGAGTGAACGGGGAAGTGGAAACACCATATATTTT.

This clone has only one observation. The chain couples TRBV5-4 to TRBJ1-2; TRBD1 aligns across 7 bases. The V gene end was trimmed by 0 bases and the J gene end by 4 bases; junction bases not matched to a gene: 3. The CDR3 is made up of 14 amino acids. Germline lookup yields CDR1 SGHNT and CDR2 YYREEE (reference sequence). CDR3 sequence: CASSLVGQAYGYTF. In nucleotides, the CDR3 is TGTGCCAGCAGCTTGGTTGGACAGGCCTATGGCTACACCTTC.

The chain carries TRBV6-1 and TRBJ2-7; D might be TRBD2 (5 bases). Germline assignment: CDR1 MNHNS and CDR2 SASEGT. The length of the CDR3 is 12 residues. The germline V and J ends were trimmed by 4 bases and 2 bases, with 6 bases remaining between them. The CDR3 loop is CASSAGTYEQYF. The CDR3 DNA reads as TGTGCCAGCAGTGCGGGGACCTACGAGCAGTACTTC.

V is TRBV7-2 and J is TRBJ2-7, with D perhaps being TRBD1 or TRBD2 (5 bases each). This CDR3 region has 14 residues. The V end was cut by 1 base, the J end by 2 bases, with 9 bases between. Germline V gene data show CDR1 as SGHTA and CDR2 as FQGNSA. The CDR3: CASSLGDDTYEQYF. CDR3 in DNA: TGTGCCAGCAGCTTAGGGGACGACACCTACGAGCAGTACTTC. Full variable domain (outside the CDR3, taken from reference TRBV7-2 and TRBJ2-7): GAGVSQSPSNKVTEKGKDVELRCDPISGHTALYWYRQSLGQGLEFLIYFQGNSAPDKSGLPSDRFSAERTGGSVSTLTIQRTQQEDSAVYLCASSLGDDTYEQYFGPGTRLTVT.

This clone showed up just once. The chain uses TRBV7-8 and TRBJ2-1; TRBD2 agrees at 12 bases. Per germline, CDR1 SGHVS and CDR2 FQNEAQ. Unmatched junction bases numbered 4, after V lost 5 bases and J lost 2 bases. This CDR3 comprises 16 residues. CDR3 residues: CASSDLAGGPYNEQFF. CDR3 DNA: TGTGCCAGCAGCGACCTAGCGGGAGGGCCCTACAATGAGCAGTTCTTC.

V usage is TRBV10-1 and J usage is TRBJ2-2; D is undetermined. Germline V lookup: CDR1 WNHNN, CDR2 SYGVQD (reference sequence). The CDR3 contains 13 residues. Trimming removed 3 bases from V and 5 bases from J, with 7 bases in between. The CDR3 DNA is TGCGCCAGCAGTGACCAGGCGACCGGGGAGCTGTTTTTT. It is translated as CASSDQATGELFF.

This chain connects TRBV28 to TRBJ2-7, with D uncertain. The germline CDR1 and CDR2 sequences are MDHEN and SYDVKM. The CDR3 is 11 residues long. The ends were cut back, 7 bases at V and 1 base at J, with 5 bases in the middle. The DNA for the CDR3 is TGTGCCAGCACTGGATCCTACGAGCAGTACTTC. It is translated as CASTGSYEQYF.

The gene calls are TRBV28 and TRBJ1-3; 7 bases are shared with TRBD1. There are 15 residues in the CDR3. Germline V CDR1 and CDR2: MDHEN, SYDVKM. The trim removed 5 bases at V and 0 bases at J, leaving 4 bases unmatched. The CDR3 here is CASSRQGYSGNTIYF. DNA for the CDR3: TGTGCCAGCAGTCGACAGGGCTACTCTGGAAACACCATATATTTT.

The genes are TRBV7-2 and TRBJ2-7; D uncertain. CDR3 length: 15 amino acids. Deletions cut 0 bases from V and 4 bases from J, with 13 bases between. In germline, CDR1 is SGHTA, CDR2 FQGNSA. In DNA form, the CDR3 reads TGTGCCAGCAGCTTAGCTTACCCGGGTGTGTACGAGCAGTACTTC. Translating it yields CASSLAYPGVYEQYF. The whole variable domain, remainder taken from reference TRBV7-2 and TRBJ2-7, is GAGVSQSPSNKVTEKGKDVELRCDPISGHTALYWYRQSLGQGLEFLIYFQGNSAPDKSGLPSDRFSAERTGGSVSTLTIQRTQQEDSAVYLCASSLAYPGVYEQYFGPGTRLTVT.

The J gene is TRBJ2-3, the V gene TRBV29-1, with D maybe TRBD2 (5 bases). The length of the CDR3 is 12 residues. V lost 6 bases, J lost 5 bases, and 12 bases lay in between. Germline values: CDR1 SQVTM, CDR2 ANQGSEA. Here the CDR3 DNA reads TGCAGCGTCGCCTCCGGGGAAGATACGCAGTATTTT. Translating gives CSVASGEDTQYF.

This chain links TRBV5-1 with TRBJ1-3, with unresolved D. Germline CDR1 is SGHRS and CDR2 is YFSETQ. CDR3 length: 16 residues. Trimming pared 0 bases from V and 3 bases from J, leaving 13 bases between. CDR3 in DNA: TGCGCCAGCAGCTTGGCTGGACCCTTACGTGGAAACACCATATATTTT. This gives the protein CASSLAGPLRGNTIYF.

The chain combines TRBV5-1 with TRBJ2-3, with 11 bases aligning to TRBD2. Trimming at V came to 0 bases and at J to 7 bases, leaving 4 bases not matched to a gene. This CDR3 spans 15 amino acids. Germline V gene data show CDR1 as SGHRS and CDR2 as YFSETQ. The CDR3 region is CASSLETSGKHTQYF. CDR3 in DNA: TGCGCCAGCAGCTTGGAGACTAGCGGGAAGCATACGCAGTATTTT.

The rearrangement links TRBV5-6 to TRBJ1-5; no clear D. V was pared by 0 bases and J by 0 bases, with 13 bases between. This CDR3 is built from 17 residues. Germline V gene lookup returns CDR1 SGHDT and CDR2 YYEEEE. The CDR3 reads CASSLDREGDSNQPQHF. Here the CDR3 DNA reads TGTGCCAGCAGCTTGGATAGGGAGGGAGATAGCAATCAGCCCCAGCATTTT. The variable domain in full, with the rest retrieved from reference TRBV5-6 and TRBJ1-5, is DAGVTQSPTHLIKTRGQQVTLRCSPKSGHDTVSWYQQALGQGPQFIFQYYEEEERQRGNFPDRFSGHQFPNYSSELNVNALLLGDSALYLCASSLDREGDSNQPQHFGDGTRLSIL.

About this clone: The DNA is omitted, as the CDR3 cannot be located on it reliably, and the CDR3 follows TCRdb's listing. The chain is built from TRBV28 and TRBJ2-7. The CDR3 region is 11 residues in length, termini included. Germline CDR1 MDHEN, CDR2 SYDVKM. The CDR3 spells CASSFGPGIYF.

The J gene is TRBJ2-7, the V gene TRBV11-2; 9 positions agree with TRBD1. Germline V CDR1 and CDR2: SGHAT, FQNNGV. The CDR3 spans 14 residues. J gave up 6 bases and V 5 bases, and 8 bases lay outside the gene matches. CDR3 sequence (DNA): TGTGCCAGCAGCCCCCCCGGACAGGGGTCCGAGCAGTACTTC. This sequence encodes CASSPPGQGSEQYF.

The V gene is TRBV19, the J gene TRBJ2-1; 11 bases fit TRBD2. The J segment lost 9 bases and the V segment lost 3 bases, leaving 4 bases of the junction unmatched. CDR1 and CDR2 from the germline V gene are LNHDA and SQIVND (reference sequence). The CDR3 is 14 residues long. CDR3 sequence: CASSIGLAGGEQFF. CDR3 nucleotide sequence: TGTGCCAGTAGTATCGGTCTAGCGGGAGGTGAGCAGTTCTTC.

The chain couples TRBV7-2 to TRBJ2-7; D remains unclear. This CDR3 is 12 amino acids long. Trimming removed 2 bases at V and 6 bases at J, with 8 bases between. Looked up from germline, CDR1 is SGHTA and CDR2 is FQGNSA. CDR3 DNA: TGTGCCAGCAGCTTAACGAGGTTCGAGCAGTACTTC. It codes for CASSLTRFEQYF.

The V gene is TRBV28, the J gene TRBJ1-2; D ambiguous. The CDR3 is made up of 14 amino acids. The germline CDR1 and CDR2 sequences are MDHEN and SYDVKM. Deletions cut 3 bases from V and 7 bases from J, with 15 bases between. The chain's CDR3 is CASSLSALPGGYTF. In DNA, the CDR3 is TGTGCCAGCAGTTTGTCGGCCCTCCCGGGTGGCTACACCTTC.